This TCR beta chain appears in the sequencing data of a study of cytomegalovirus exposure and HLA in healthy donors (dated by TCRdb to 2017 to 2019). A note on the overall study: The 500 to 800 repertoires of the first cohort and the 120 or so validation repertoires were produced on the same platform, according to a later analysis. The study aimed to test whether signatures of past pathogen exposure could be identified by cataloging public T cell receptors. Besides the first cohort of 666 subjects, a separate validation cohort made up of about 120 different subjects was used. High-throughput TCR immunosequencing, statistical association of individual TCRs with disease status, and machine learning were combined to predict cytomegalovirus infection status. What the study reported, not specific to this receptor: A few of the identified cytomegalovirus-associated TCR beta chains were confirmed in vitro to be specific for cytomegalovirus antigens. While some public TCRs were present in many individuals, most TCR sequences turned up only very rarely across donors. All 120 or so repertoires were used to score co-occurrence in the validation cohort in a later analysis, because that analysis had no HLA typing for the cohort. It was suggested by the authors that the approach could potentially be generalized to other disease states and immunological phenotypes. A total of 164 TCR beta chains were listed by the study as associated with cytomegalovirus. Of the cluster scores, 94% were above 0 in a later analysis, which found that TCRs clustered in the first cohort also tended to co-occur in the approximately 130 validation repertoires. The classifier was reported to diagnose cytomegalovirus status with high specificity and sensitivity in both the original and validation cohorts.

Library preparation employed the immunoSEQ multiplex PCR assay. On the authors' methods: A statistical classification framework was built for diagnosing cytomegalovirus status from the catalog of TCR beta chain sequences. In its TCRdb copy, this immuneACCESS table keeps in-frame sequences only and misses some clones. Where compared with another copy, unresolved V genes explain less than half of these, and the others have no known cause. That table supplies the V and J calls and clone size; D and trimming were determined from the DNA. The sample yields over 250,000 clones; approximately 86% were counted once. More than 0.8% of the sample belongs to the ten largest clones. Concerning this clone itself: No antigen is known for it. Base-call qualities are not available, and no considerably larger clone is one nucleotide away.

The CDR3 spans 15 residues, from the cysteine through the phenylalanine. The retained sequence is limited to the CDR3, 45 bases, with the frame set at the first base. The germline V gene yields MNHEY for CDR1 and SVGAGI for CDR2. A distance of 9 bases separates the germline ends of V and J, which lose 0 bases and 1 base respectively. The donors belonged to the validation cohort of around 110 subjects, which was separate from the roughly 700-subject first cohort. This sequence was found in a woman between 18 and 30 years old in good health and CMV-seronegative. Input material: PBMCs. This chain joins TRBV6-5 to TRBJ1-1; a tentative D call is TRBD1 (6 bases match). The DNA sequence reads TGTGCCAGCAGTTACTCCGGGACACCGAACACTGAAGCTTTCTTT. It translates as CASSYSGTPNTEAFF.